This passage covers 17 T cell receptor beta chains from one sample sequenced in a study of cytomegalovirus exposure and HLA in healthy donors. With 60 Vbeta and 13 Jbeta primers, the PCR was carried out. Only in-frame clones appear in the TCRdb table, and some are missing; sequencing was by immunoSEQ multiplex PCR. The profile covers approximately 120,000 clones, with approximately 80% appearing a single time and about 3.5% taken by the ten largest. Sequenced input: PBMCs. The receptors were sampled from a man aged 35-49 years in good health and CMV-seronegative.

In this sample, this clone turned up a few times. The J gene is TRBJ1-2, the V gene TRBV7-2; TRBD1 agrees at 8 bases. Germline CDR1 and CDR2: SGHTA and FQGNSA. With V trimmed by 7 bases and J by 0 bases, 4 bases remained unmatched. This CDR3 spans 14 amino acids. CDR3 amino acids: CASTQGGANYGYTF. The CDR3 DNA is TGTGCCAGCACACAGGGGGGAGCTAACTATGGCTACACCTTC.

CDR3 DNA: TGTGCCAGCAGCTTTACAGGGGTAGGGGAAAAACTGTTTTTT. Protein: CASSFTGVGEKLFF. J is TRBJ1-4 and V is TRBV7-2; TRBD1 matches 7 bases. Germline lookup yields CDR1 SGHTA and CDR2 FQGNSA. This CDR3 has 14 amino acids. J was trimmed by 8 bases and V by 3 bases; bases with no gene match: 6.

This rearrangement joins TRBV19 to TRBJ1-4, with TRBD1 identical over 9 bases. V lost 3 bases, J lost 5 bases, and 7 bases stayed unmatched. The length of the CDR3 is 16 residues. CDR1 LNHDA and CDR2 SQIVND come from the germline V gene (reference sequence). This chain's CDR3 is CASSIRSGQGNEKLFF. CDR3 nucleotide sequence: TGTGCCAGTAGTATTCGGTCGGGACAGGGAAATGAAAAACTGTTTTTT. Full variable domain (outside the CDR3, taken from reference TRBV19 and TRBJ1-4): DGGITQSPKYLFRKEGQNVTLSCEQNLNHDAMYWYRQDPGQGLRLIYYSQIVNDFQKGDIAEGYSVSREKKESFPLTVTSAQKNPTAFYLCASSIRSGQGNEKLFFGSGTQLSVL.

This clone was seen only a few times. V gene TRBV11-2 combines with J gene TRBJ1-4; D unclear. The CDR3 consists of 13 residues. V lost 3 bases and J 8 bases, leaving 10 bases between the germline ends. CDR1 and CDR2 from the germline V gene are SGHAT and FQNNGV. The CDR3 coding sequence is TGTGCCAGCAGCTTCCCTATGGGCGAAAAACTGTTTTTT. Protein sequence: CASSFPMGEKLFF.

This clone was counted only a few times. The chain combines TRBV6-6 with TRBJ2-7; D unclear. Germline V gene sequence: CDR1 MNHNY, CDR2 SVGAGI (reference sequence). Trimming removed 7 bases at V and 3 bases at J, with 10 bases between. The CDR3 runs to 12 residues. CDR3 amino acids: CASKSGFYEQYF. The CDR3 region has the DNA TGTGCCAGCAAGTCCGGGTTCTACGAGCAGTACTTC.

The chain carries TRBV9 and TRBJ1-3; 7 bases line up with TRBD1. CDR1 and CDR2 from the germline V gene are SGDLS and YYNGEE. The CDR3 length is 16 residues. V gave up 2 bases and J gave up 2 bases; unmatched junction bases: 7. The CDR3 loop reads CASSVRGQIAGNTIYF. DNA for the CDR3: TGTGCCAGCAGCGTCAGGGGACAGATTGCTGGAAACACCATATATTTT.

The J gene is TRBJ2-2, the V gene TRBV6-5, with TRBD1 matching 10 bases. The J segment lost 5 bases and the V segment lost 8 bases, leaving 5 bases of the junction unmatched. Germline CDR1 is MNHEY and CDR2 is SVGAGI. CDR3 length: 14 amino acids. The CDR3, as DNA: TGTGCCAGCGGGAAGGGACAGGGGACCGGGGAGCTGTTTTTT. It translates to CASGKGQGTGELFF.

V usage is TRBV18 and J usage is TRBJ2-1; maybe TRBD1 (7 bases). The CDR3 consists of 17 residues. CDR1 is KGHSH, CDR2 LQKENI, per germline. Deletions cut 1 base from V and 7 bases from J, with 20 bases between. CDR3 sequence (DNA): TGTGCCAGCTCACCACGGGCAGGGGGAGGAAGTCAGAATGAGCAGTTCTTC. It translates to CASSPRAGGGSQNEQFF.

The J gene is TRBJ1-6, the V gene TRBV7-9; TRBD1 matches at 8 bases. V was clipped by 5 bases and J by 9 bases; unmatched bases: 9. The CDR3 has 15 amino acids. The V gene's germline CDR1 is SEHNR and CDR2 FQNEAQ (reference sequence). In nucleotides, the CDR3 is TGTGCCAGCAGCGACGAGACAGGGGTGGTTTCACCCCTCCACTTT. This translates into CASSDETGVVSPLHF.

The V call is TRBV2, the J call TRBJ1-2, with D possibly being TRBD1 (5 bases). The CDR3 is 14 amino acids. Germline loops: CDR1 SNHLY, CDR2 FYNNEI. The V gene lost 6 bases and the J gene lost 3 bases, with 14 bases spanning the gap. In nucleotides, the CDR3 is TGTGCCAGCAGAACTGGGCAGGGCCACTATGGCTACACCTTC. As protein: CASRTGQGHYGYTF.

The chain combines TRBV19 with TRBJ1-5; D is undetermined. The germline V gene has CDR1 LNHDA and CDR2 SQIVND (reference sequence). The CDR3 loop spans 16 amino acids. V lost 4 bases and J lost 5, with 18 bases in between. CDR3 bases: TGTGCCAGTAGTACTATCTATCAACAGAGTTATCAGCCCCAGCATTTT. Translating it yields CASSTIYQQSYQPQHF.

This chain joins TRBV7-2 and TRBJ1-1, with D hard to call. V lost 4 bases to trimming and J lost 4 bases, with 7 bases between them. Germline V CDR1 and CDR2: SGHTA, FQGNSA. This CDR3 is 12 amino acids long. The CDR3 is CASSWERTEAFF. DNA for the CDR3: TGTGCCAGCAGCTGGGAGCGCACTGAAGCTTTCTTT.

This rearrangement joins TRBV15 to TRBJ2-7, with 10 nucleotides matching TRBD1. The CDR3 runs to 13 residues. Germline V lookup: CDR1 LNHNV, CDR2 YYDKDF (reference sequence). After removal of 4 bases from V and 4 bases from J, the junction contained 1 base not matched to a gene. The CDR3 protein is CATSTDRGYEQYF. DNA of the CDR3: TGTGCCACCAGCACGGACAGGGGGTACGAGCAGTACTTC. Full variable domain (remainder filled in from reference TRBV15 and TRBJ2-7): DAMVIQNPRYQVTQFGKPVTLSCSQTLNHNVMYWYQQKSSQAPKLLFHYYDKDFNNEADTPDNFQSRRPNTSFCFLDIRSPGLGDTAMYLCATSTDRGYEQYFGPGTRLTVT.

This chain uses TRBV19 with TRBJ2-7, with 11 bases fitting TRBD1. Germline CDR1 and CDR2: LNHDA and SQIVND (reference sequence). This CDR3 has 18 residues. After removal of 4 bases from V and 4 bases from J, the junction contained 15 bases not matched to a gene. The CDR3, as DNA: TGTGCCAGTAGTACCGGGACAGGGGGTCGGTCTGGGATTTACGAGCAGTACTTC. Translation gives CASSTGTGGRSGIYEQYF.

This clone appeared a single time. The chain has TRBV7-3 and TRBJ2-2; TRBD2 matches at 10 bases. V lost 4 bases and J lost 7; bases outside the gene matches: 15. The CDR3 spans 18 residues. The germline gives CDR1 SGHTA, CDR2 FQGTGA. CDR3: CASSSRAVSGGEGGELFF. The CDR3 DNA reads TGTGCCAGCAGCTCCCGCGCGGTCAGCGGGGGGGAGGGCGGGGAGCTGTTTTTT.

J is TRBJ2-1 and V is TRBV27; D gene uncertain. Trimming left V 1 base short and J 7 bases short, with 8 bases between. This CDR3 has 13 residues. CDR1 and CDR2 (germline): MNHEY, SMNVEV (reference sequence). CDR3 residues: CASSLWIGNEQFF. The DNA for the CDR3 is TGTGCCAGCAGTTTATGGATCGGGAATGAGCAGTTCTTC.

The chain links TRBV6-6 to TRBJ2-1; TRBD1 is a possible D gene (5 bases). Looked up from germline, CDR1 is MNHNY and CDR2 is SVGAGI (reference sequence). Trimming left V 0 bases short and J 4 bases short, with 13 bases between. This CDR3 spans 16 amino acids. The CDR3 bases are TGTGCCAGCAGTTACTCGCAGGGATCCCCTTACAATGAGCAGTTCTTC. This sequence encodes CASSYSQGSPYNEQFF.